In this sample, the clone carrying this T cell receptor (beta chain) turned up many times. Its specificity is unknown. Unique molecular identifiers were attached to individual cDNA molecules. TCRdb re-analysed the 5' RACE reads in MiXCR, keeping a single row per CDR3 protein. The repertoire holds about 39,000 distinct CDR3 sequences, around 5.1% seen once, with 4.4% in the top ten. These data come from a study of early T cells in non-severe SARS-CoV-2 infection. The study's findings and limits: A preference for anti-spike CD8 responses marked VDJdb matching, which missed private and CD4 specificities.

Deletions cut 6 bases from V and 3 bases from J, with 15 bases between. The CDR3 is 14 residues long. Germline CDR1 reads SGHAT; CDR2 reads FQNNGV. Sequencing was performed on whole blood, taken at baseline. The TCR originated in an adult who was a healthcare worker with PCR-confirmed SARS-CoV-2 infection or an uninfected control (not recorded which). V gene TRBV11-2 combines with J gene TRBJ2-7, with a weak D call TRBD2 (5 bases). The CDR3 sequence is CASRAVGRGYEQYF. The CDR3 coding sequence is TGTGCCAGCAGGGCCGTTGGCCGGGGCTACGAGCAGTACTTC.